The 31 T cell receptor beta chains below all came from one sample that was sequenced in a study of beta chain features in type 1 diabetes. Whole-study results and caveats: Moderate but significant shortening of TCRB CDR3s was recorded in all four CD4+ subsets from Type 1 diabetes patients.

Expressed TCRB transcripts got sequenced, as all isolated RNA was reverse transcribed. Generated by immunoSEQ multiplex PCR, the TCRdb table keeps only in-frame clones and is missing some. This sample carries a few hundred thousand clones, around an eighth of them seen once, and the ten largest clones take about 0.01%. Which antigens these TCRs recognize remains unknown. The sequenced sample consisted of naive CD4+ T cells from blood. These receptors originate from a woman aged 18-30 years with type 1 diabetes.

This clone was counted a few times. The chain is built from TRBV29-1 and TRBJ1-2; D gene uncertain. CDR3 length: 11 residues. Trimming took off 4 bases at V and 5 bases at J, with 8 bases between the two ends. Germline V gene sequence: CDR1 SQVTM, CDR2 ANQGSEA. The CDR3 nucleotides are TGCAGCGTTGTGGGAGGGTATGGCTACACCTTC. Its translation: CSVVGGYGYTF.

This clone has a handful of counts. This chain uses TRBV7-2 with TRBJ2-3, with TRBD2 identical over 7 bases. This CDR3 comprises 16 residues. V was pared by 0 bases and J by 2 bases, with 5 bases of the junction left unmatched. Germline assignment: CDR1 SGHTA and CDR2 FQGNSA. The CDR3 sequence is CASSLARLAVTDTQYF. Written as DNA, the CDR3 is TGTGCCAGCAGCTTAGCGAGACTAGCCGTCACAGATACGCAGTATTTT.

The rearrangement joins TRBV6-5 to TRBJ1-1, with D hard to call. V was clipped by 11 bases and J by 6 bases, with 13 bases between them. The CDR3 has 11 amino acids. CDR1 is MNHEY and CDR2 is SVGAGI in the germline V gene. The CDR3 loop is CAAIRISEAFF. CDR3 DNA sequence: TGTGCCGCAATCAGGATCTCTGAAGCTTTCTTT.

This clone has more than one count but fewer than ten. The rearrangement joins TRBV18 to TRBJ1-2; 7 positions agree with TRBD1. Trimming removed 6 bases from V and 3 bases from J; junction bases left unmatched: 7. The CDR3 covers 14 residues. CDR1 KGHSH and CDR2 LQKENI come from the germline V gene. As DNA, the CDR3 is TGTGCCAGCTCGGACAGGTCTTTGGACTATGGCTACACCTTC. This translates into CASSDRSLDYGYTF.

The V gene is TRBV2, the J gene TRBJ1-5; 8 bases line up with TRBD1. CDR1 SNHLY and CDR2 FYNNEI come from the germline V gene. Trimming removed 4 bases from V and 7 bases from J; junction bases left unmatched: 6. This CDR3 spans 14 amino acids. CDR3 residues: CASSGRGQAQPQHF. The DNA for the CDR3 is TGTGCCAGCAGTGGGAGGGGACAGGCACAGCCCCAGCATTTT.

The rearrangement uses TRBV4-2 and TRBJ2-4, with D possibly TRBD2 on 6 matching bases. The CDR3 has 14 residues. The ends were cut back, 2 bases at V and 5 bases at J, with 10 bases in the middle. Germline V gene lookup returns CDR1 LGHNA and CDR2 YNFKEQ. The DNA of the CDR3 is TGTGCCAGCAGCCAACGGACTACCGAAAACATTCAGTACTTC. It translates to CASSQRTTENIQYF.

This chain links TRBV19 with TRBJ1-1; D remains unclear. V lost 5 bases to trimming and J lost 0 bases, with 7 bases between them. Germline V gene data show CDR1 as LNHDA and CDR2 as SQIVND (reference sequence). The CDR3 length is 13 residues. The CDR3 reads CASSPVMNTEAFF. CDR3 in DNA: TGTGCCAGTAGTCCAGTGATGAACACTGAAGCTTTCTTT.

This clone has a handful of counts. The chain uses TRBV2 and TRBJ2-3, with D possibly being TRBD2 (6 bases). Trimming stripped 4 bases from V and 14 bases from J, with 16 bases between. Germline V gene data show CDR1 as SNHLY and CDR2 as FYNNEI. The CDR3 extends over 12 amino acids. This chain's CDR3 is CASSVSGLGTYF. The CDR3 DNA reads TGTGCCAGCAGTGTCAGCGGGCTAGGCACGTATTTT.

The rearrangement uses TRBV20-1 and TRBJ2-5, with TRBD1 as a possible D gene (5 bases). The CDR3 length is 11 residues. CDR1 is DFQATT, CDR2 SNEGSKA, per germline (reference sequence). V was shortened by 6 bases and J by 7 bases, with 12 bases between the two germline ends. The CDR3 nucleotides read TGCAGTGCCCCCCAGGGTTGGACCCAGTACTTC. Its protein is CSAPQGWTQYF.

The rearrangement links TRBV29-1 to TRBJ1-4; a possible D gene is TRBD1 (6 bases). CDR3 length: 13 residues. Germline V CDR1 and CDR2: SQVTM, ANQGSEA. V was shortened by 5 bases and J by 6 bases, with 13 bases between the two germline ends. The CDR3 protein is CSVRPGQHEKLFF. The CDR3 DNA follows: TGCAGCGTTCGACCGGGACAACATGAAAAACTGTTTTTT.

This clone has more than one count but fewer than ten. The chain links TRBV15 to TRBJ2-5; TRBD2 aligns across 12 bases. Germline CDR1 LNHNV, CDR2 YYDKDF (reference sequence). The trim removed 3 bases at V and 5 bases at J, leaving 7 bases unmatched. The CDR3 sequence is 16 residues long. The CDR3 nucleotides are TGTGCCACCAGCAGGGCTCTAGCGGGAGGGGGCGAGACCCAGTACTTC. It specifies CATSRALAGGGETQYF.

The J gene is TRBJ1-2, the V gene TRBV7-9; D gene uncertain. Deletions cut 5 bases from V and 9 bases from J, with 10 bases between. The CDR3 has 11 residues. Per the germline V gene, CDR1 is SEHNR and CDR2 is FQNEAQ (reference sequence). The CDR3 DNA sequence: TGTGCCAGCAGCCTCGCGGCAAGCTACACCTTC. The encoded protein is CASSLAASYTF.

This clone was seen only a few times. The rearrangement uses TRBV5-1 and TRBJ2-4; 15 bases line up with TRBD2. The CDR3 sequence is 16 residues long. Germline-derived CDR1 and CDR2 are SGHRS and YFSETQ. V lost 4 bases and J lost 7; bases outside the gene matches: 6. CDR3 DNA: TGCGCCAGCAGCCCGGGACTAGCGGGAGGCATGAACATTCAGTACTTC. Protein: CASSPGLAGGMNIQYF.

This clone was found a few times. The chain employs TRBV5-1 and TRBJ2-2; a possible D gene is TRBD1 (6 bases). V was shortened by 7 bases and J by 2 bases, with 15 bases between the two germline ends. Germline CDR1 reads SGHRS; CDR2 reads YFSETQ. The CDR3 spans 15 residues. CDR3 sequence reads: CASRVGDTNTGELFF. CDR3 nucleotide sequence: TGCGCCAGCCGAGTGGGGGACACAAACACCGGGGAGCTGTTTTTT.

J is TRBJ1-2 and V is TRBV6-6; D is ambiguous. Germline CDR1 is MNHNY and CDR2 is SVGAGI (reference sequence). The CDR3 has 12 amino acids. V shed 2 bases and J shed 8 bases, with 9 bases lying between them. CDR3 nucleotide sequence: TGTGCCAGCAGTTACCCGTTGCGGGGCTACACCTTC. This codes for CASSYPLRGYTF.

Only a few counts were recorded for this clone. This sequence joins TRBV18 and TRBJ1-5, with TRBD1 identical over 9 bases. CDR3 length equals 15 residues. With 5 bases clipped from V and 6 bases from J, the junction kept 8 bases outside the gene matches. The germline CDR1 and CDR2 sequences are KGHSH and LQKENI. Written as DNA, the CDR3 is TGTGCCAGCTCATCGTCGGGACAGGGAAGTCAGCCCCAGCATTTT. Its protein product is CASSSSGQGSQPQHF.

In this sample, this clone turned up a few times. The chain uses TRBV7-9 and TRBJ2-3; tentatively, D is TRBD2 (6 bases). Germline V CDR1 and CDR2: SEHNR, FQNEAQ (reference sequence). This CDR3 is built from 14 residues. The germline V and J ends were trimmed by 3 bases and 6 bases, with 13 bases remaining between them. CDR3 region: CASSLGGGRDTQYF. Written as DNA, the CDR3 is TGTGCCAGCAGCTTGGGGGGAGGCAGGGATACGCAGTATTTT.

The chain has TRBV4-1 and TRBJ2-5, with D possibly matching TRBD1 (6 bases). Germline V gene sequence: CDR1 MGHRA, CDR2 YSYEKL. V lost 3 bases and J 1 base, leaving 9 bases between the germline ends. CDR3 length: 14 residues. Written as DNA, the CDR3 is TGCGCCAGCAGCCACCAGGGGCTCCAAGAGACCCAGTACTTC. It specifies CASSHQGLQETQYF.

This clone occurred a few times. The chain has TRBV4-1 and TRBJ2-5; 7 nucleotides match TRBD1. Germline assignment: CDR1 MGHRA and CDR2 YSYEKL. The CDR3 runs to 17 residues. V lost 0 bases to trimming and J lost 4 bases; unmatched junction nucleotides: 11. This chain's CDR3 is CASSQDRRQGVGETQYF. CDR3 nucleotides: TGCGCCAGCAGCCAAGATAGGCGACAGGGTGTGGGAGAGACCCAGTACTTC.

There are a few counts of this clone. This chain joins TRBV18 and TRBJ1-1, with D perhaps TRBD1 (6 bases). Between the trimmed V and J ends, which lost 2 bases and 0 bases, there was a span of 10 bases. Germline V gene sequence: CDR1 KGHSH, CDR2 LQKENI. The CDR3 contains 15 residues. Here the CDR3 DNA reads TGTGCCAGCTCACCAATGGACAGCCTGAACACTGAAGCTTTCTTT. Amino acids: CASSPMDSLNTEAFF. Looking up the rest from reference TRBV18 and TRBJ1-1 gives the full variable domain: NAGVMQNPRHLVRRRGQEARLRCSPMKGHSHVYWYRQLPEEGLKFMVYLQKENIIDESGMPKERFSAEFPKEGPSILRIQQVVRGDSAAYFCASSPMDSLNTEAFFGQGTRLTVV.

On this clone: Other DNA sequences in the sample encode the same CDR3. V gene TRBV7-9 combines with J gene TRBJ2-3; no reliable D call. CDR1 SEHNR and CDR2 FQNEAQ come from the germline V gene (reference sequence). This CDR3 comprises 12 residues. Trimming cost V 1 base and J 6 bases, with 5 bases left between them. The CDR3 nucleotides are TGTGCCAGCAGCTTAGGGGCCGATACGCAGTATTTT. The encoded protein is CASSLGADTQYF.

The sample holds a few counts of this clone. The V gene is TRBV5-1, the J gene TRBJ1-1; no reliable D call. The V and J ends lost 2 bases and 1 base respectively, with 6 bases between them. This CDR3 region has 13 residues. The germline V gene encodes CDR1 SGHRS and CDR2 YFSETQ. The CDR3 coding sequence is TGCGCCAGCAGCTTTTTCGGGAACACTGAAGCTTTCTTT. Translated, it gives CASSFFGNTEAFF.

This clone turned up a few times. The chain joins TRBV29-1 to TRBJ1-1, with TRBD1 matching over 7 bases. There are 13 residues in the CDR3. Germline-derived CDR1 and CDR2 are SQVTM and ANQGSEA. J gave up 1 base and V 6 bases, and 5 bases lay outside the gene matches. DNA for the CDR3: TGCAGCGTACTAAGACAGGGGAACACTGAAGCTTTCTTT. Its protein is CSVLRQGNTEAFF.

On this clone: At the DNA level, this CDR3 is encoded by other sequences in the same sample as well. The chain has TRBV9 and TRBJ2-5; 14 bases map to TRBD2. V gave up 0 bases and J gave up 1 base; unmatched junction bases: 2. Germline values: CDR1 SGDLS, CDR2 YYNGEE. CDR3 size: 17 residues. CDR3 sequence: CASSVGLAGGGQETQYF. For the CDR3, the DNA is TGTGCCAGCAGCGTAGGACTAGCGGGGGGGGGCCAAGAGACCCAGTACTTC.

The rearrangement links TRBV14 to TRBJ1-6; a possible D gene is TRBD1 (5 bases). The germline V and J ends were trimmed by 4 bases and 9 bases, with 7 bases remaining between them. Per germline, CDR1 SGHDN and CDR2 FVKESK. The CDR3 is 12 amino acids. The CDR3 region is CASSRRVSPLHF. CDR3 coding DNA: TGTGCCAGCAGCCGCAGGGTTTCACCCCTCCACTTT.

The chain is built from TRBV11-3 and TRBJ1-1; D perhaps matches TRBD1 (6 bases). V lost 5 bases and J 4 bases, leaving 20 bases between the germline ends. The CDR3 is 16 amino acids. Germline CDR1 is SGHNT and CDR2 is YENEEA. Here the CDR3 DNA reads TGTGCCAGCAGCGAAGGGGGTAAGCGGGGGTCCACTGAAGCTTTCTTT. Protein: CASSEGGKRGSTEAFF.

In this sample, this clone turned up a few times. V is TRBV6-6 and J is TRBJ2-2; D possibly corresponds to TRBD1 (6 bases). Germline V lookup: CDR1 MNHNY, CDR2 SVGAGI (reference sequence). Deletions cut 2 bases from V and 4 bases from J, with 11 bases between. This CDR3 region has 15 residues. The DNA of the CDR3 is TGTGCCAGCAGTTACGGGCAGGGGTTCACCGGGGAGCTGTTTTTT. Translating gives CASSYGQGFTGELFF.

The chain has TRBV28 and TRBJ2-7; the D gene is possibly TRBD2 (6 bases). CDR1 MDHEN and CDR2 SYDVKM come from the germline V gene. Trimming removed 5 bases at V and 4 bases at J, with 12 bases between. This CDR3 is 13 amino acids long. CDR3 region: CASSREEPYEQYF. CDR3 DNA: TGTGCCAGCAGTAGGGAGGAACCGTACGAGCAGTACTTC.

This clone was found a few times. The CDR3 spells CASSVLPAGRDTQYF. As DNA, the CDR3 is TGTGCCAGCAGTGTATTACCCGCGGGGCGAGATACGCAGTATTTT. The chain has TRBV25-1 and TRBJ2-3; TRBD2 might be the D (6 bases). Per germline, CDR1 MGHDK and CDR2 SYGVNS. This CDR3 spans 15 amino acids. The V end lost 4 bases, the J end lost 5 bases, and 16 bases lay between the germline ends.

The sample holds a few counts of this clone. The V and J genes are TRBV30 and TRBJ2-2, with 13 positions matching TRBD2. The CDR3 loop spans 16 amino acids. V lost 3 bases and J lost 7; bases outside the gene matches: 8. Germline V lookup: CDR1 GTSNPN, CDR2 SVGIG (reference sequence). CDR3 in amino acids: CAWRWTSGRSGGELFF. The CDR3 region has the DNA TGTGCCTGGAGGTGGACTAGCGGGAGATCGGGCGGGGAGCTGTTTTTT.

J is TRBJ2-7 and V is TRBV6-5, with unresolved D. V lost 5 bases and J lost 1, with 6 bases in between. Germline assignment: CDR1 MNHEY and CDR2 SVGAGI. The CDR3 is made up of 12 amino acids. The CDR3 loop reads CASSPHSYEQYF. The CDR3 DNA reads as TGTGCCAGCAGTCCCCATTCCTACGAGCAGTACTTC.